A single sample gave rise to the 9 T cell receptor beta chains below, sequenced in a study of T cells after yellow fever vaccination. TCRdb fed the 5' RACE reads into MiXCR, producing one record per CDR3 protein. In the table there are about 220,000 distinct CDR3 sequences, approximately 3% of which are singletons. The material sequenced was CD4+ T cells sorted from PBMCs, taken 10 days after the yellow fever booster vaccination. These receptors originate from a man aged 18-30 years who received the YFV17D yellow fever vaccine.

This clonotype was recorded many times. This chain connects TRBV6-2 or TRBV6-3 to TRBJ2-7; no clear D. This CDR3 region has 12 residues. Germline loops: CDR1 MNHEY, CDR2 SVGEGT. V was trimmed by 6 bases and J by 6 bases, leaving 12 bases between them. CDR3 nucleotides: TGTGCCAGCAGATCCACGTTCGGCGAGCAGTACGTC. As protein: CASRSTFGEQYV.

This clonotype was counted many times. The chain uses TRBV7-3 and TRBJ2-5, with D maybe TRBD2 (7 bases). Trimming cost V 5 bases and J 2 bases, with 15 bases left between them. This CDR3 spans 15 amino acids. Germline assignment: CDR1 SGHTA and CDR2 FQGTGA. The CDR3 DNA reads as TGTGCCAGCAGCCGCATGGGGGGGCCGCAAGAGACCCAGTACTTC. Residues: CASSRMGGPQETQYF. The entire variable domain, with the rest obtained from reference TRBV7-3 and TRBJ2-5, is as follows: GAGVSQTPSNKVTEKGKYVELRCDPISGHTALYWYRQSLGQGPEFLIYFQGTGAADDSGLPNDRFFAVRPEGSVSTLKIQRTERGDSAVYLCASSRMGGPQETQYFGPGTRLLVL.

This clonotype was seen only a few times. V and J are TRBV12-3 or TRBV12-4 and TRBJ1-1; D call uncertain. The CDR3 runs 13 residues. Trimming took 6 bases from V and 6 from J, leaving 14 bases between them. The CDR3 sequence is CASSGRLGAEAFF. CDR3 sequence (DNA): TGTGCCAGCAGCGGTCGTTTGGGCGCTGAAGCTTTCTTT.

This clonotype was observed many times. The chain is built from TRBV3-1 and TRBJ1-6, with D possibly matching TRBD1 (5 bases). This CDR3 comprises 16 residues. Trimming stripped 0 bases from V and 6 bases from J, with 12 bases between. CDR1 is LGHDT and CDR2 is YNNKEL in the germline V gene (reference sequence). CDR3 in DNA: TGTGCCAGCAGCCAAGACAGGGCTTTCCGTAATTCACCCCTCCACTTT. Translated, it gives CASSQDRAFRNSPLHF.

Ten or more counts support this clonotype. This rearrangement joins TRBV21-1 to TRBJ2-7; the D call TRBD1 from the table was never checked on the DNA. TRBV21-1 constitutes a pseudogene. The length of the CDR3 is 13 residues. The CDR3 here is CASSRQDSYEQYF. The CDR3 nucleotides read TGTGCCAGCAGTCGACAGGATTCCTACGAGCAGTACTTC.

This clonotype was counted at least ten times. The rearrangement joins TRBV7-2 to TRBJ1-6; the match to TRBD1 covers 7 bases. Trimming at V came to 5 bases and at J to 9 bases, leaving 10 bases not matched to a gene. The CDR3 runs 15 residues. Germline V gives CDR1 SGHTA, CDR2 FQGNSA. CDR3 DNA: TGTGCCAGCAGCCCCCGTCAGGGGGGAAGTTCACCCCTCCACTTT. Protein product: CASSPRQGGSSPLHF.

This clonotype has a count of ten or more. The chain recombines TRBV18 with TRBJ2-7; 7 bases fit TRBD1. J lost 3 bases, V lost 5 bases, and 10 bases had no gene match. CDR1 is KGHSH and CDR2 is LQKENI in the germline V gene. The CDR3 is 15 residues long. The CDR3 sequence: CASSSGTEKIYEQYV. The CDR3 DNA follows: TGTGCCAGCTCATCAGGGACAGAGAAAATCTACGAGCAGTACGTC.

This clonotype was counted between two and nine times. V usage is TRBV5-4 and J usage is TRBJ1-2, with 8 bases identical to TRBD1. Trimming cost V 4 bases and J 3 bases; bases outside gene matches: 5. Germline lookup yields CDR1 SGHNT and CDR2 YYREEE (reference sequence). The CDR3 has 14 residues. DNA of the CDR3: TGTGCCAGCAGCCACCCGACAGGGGACTATGGCTACACCTTC. As protein: CASSHPTGDYGYTF.

The chain combines TRBV7-2 with TRBJ2-3, with TRBD2 identical over 13 bases. CDR1 SGHTA and CDR2 FQGNSA come from the germline V gene. This CDR3 has 17 amino acids. The V gene end was trimmed by 2 bases and the J gene end by 9 bases; junction bases not matched to a gene: 11. The CDR3 reads CASSLKRLAGGHKTQYF. CDR3 sequence (DNA): TGTGCCAGCAGCTTAAAACGACTAGCGGGGGGACACAAAACGCAGTATTTT.